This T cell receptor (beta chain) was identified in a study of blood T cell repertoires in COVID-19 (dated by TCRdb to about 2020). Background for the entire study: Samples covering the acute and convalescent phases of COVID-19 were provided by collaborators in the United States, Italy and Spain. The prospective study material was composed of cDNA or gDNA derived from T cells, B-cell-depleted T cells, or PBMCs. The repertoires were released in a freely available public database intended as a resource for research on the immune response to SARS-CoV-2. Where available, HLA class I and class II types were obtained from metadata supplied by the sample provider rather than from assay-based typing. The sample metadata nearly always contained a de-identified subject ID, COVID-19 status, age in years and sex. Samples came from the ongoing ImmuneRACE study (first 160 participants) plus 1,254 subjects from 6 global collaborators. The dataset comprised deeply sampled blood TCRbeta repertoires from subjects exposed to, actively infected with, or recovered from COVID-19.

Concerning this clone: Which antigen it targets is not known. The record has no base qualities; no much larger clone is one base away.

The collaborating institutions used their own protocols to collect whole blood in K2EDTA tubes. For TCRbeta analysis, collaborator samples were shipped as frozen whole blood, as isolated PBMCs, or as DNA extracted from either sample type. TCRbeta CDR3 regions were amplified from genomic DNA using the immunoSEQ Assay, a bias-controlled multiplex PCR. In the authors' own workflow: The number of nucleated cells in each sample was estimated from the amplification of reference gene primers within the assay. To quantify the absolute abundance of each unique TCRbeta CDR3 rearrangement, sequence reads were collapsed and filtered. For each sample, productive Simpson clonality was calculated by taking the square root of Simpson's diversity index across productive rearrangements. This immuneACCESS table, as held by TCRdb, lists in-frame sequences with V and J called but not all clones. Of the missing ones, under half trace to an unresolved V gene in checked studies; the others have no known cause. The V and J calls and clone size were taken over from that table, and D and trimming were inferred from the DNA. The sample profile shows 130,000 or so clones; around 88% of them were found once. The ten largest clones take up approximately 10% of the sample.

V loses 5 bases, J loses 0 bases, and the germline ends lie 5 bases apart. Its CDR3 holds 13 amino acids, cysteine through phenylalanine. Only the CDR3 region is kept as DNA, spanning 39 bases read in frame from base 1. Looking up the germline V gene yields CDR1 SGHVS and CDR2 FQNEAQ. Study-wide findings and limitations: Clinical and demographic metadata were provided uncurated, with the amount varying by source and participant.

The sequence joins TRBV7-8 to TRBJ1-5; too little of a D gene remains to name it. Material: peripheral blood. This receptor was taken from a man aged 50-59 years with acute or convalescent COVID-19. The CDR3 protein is CASSINSNQPQHF. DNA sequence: TGTGCCAGCAGCATAAATAGCAATCAGCCCCAGCATTTT.